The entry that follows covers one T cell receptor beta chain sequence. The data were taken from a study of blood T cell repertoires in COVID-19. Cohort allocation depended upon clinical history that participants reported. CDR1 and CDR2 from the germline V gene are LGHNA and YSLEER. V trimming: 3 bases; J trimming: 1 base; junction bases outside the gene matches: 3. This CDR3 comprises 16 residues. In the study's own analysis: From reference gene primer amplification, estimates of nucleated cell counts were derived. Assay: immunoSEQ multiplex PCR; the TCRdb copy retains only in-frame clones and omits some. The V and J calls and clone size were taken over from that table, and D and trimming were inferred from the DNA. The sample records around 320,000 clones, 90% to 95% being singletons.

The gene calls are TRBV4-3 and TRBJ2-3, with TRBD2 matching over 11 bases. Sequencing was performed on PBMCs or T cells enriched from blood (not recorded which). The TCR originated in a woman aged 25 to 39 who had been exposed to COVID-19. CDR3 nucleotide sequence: TGCGCCAGCAGCCAGGAACTAGCGGGGGGCACAGATACGCAGTATTTT. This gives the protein CASSQELAGGTDTQYF.